A selection of T cell receptor beta chains follows, all from one sample in a study of shared clonotypes between healthy human individuals. Profiled with immunoSEQ multiplex PCR; TCRdb holds only in-frame clones, not every one. In the table there are 2 million to 3 million clones, approximately 94% of which are singletons. The material sequenced was naive CD4+ T cells from PBMCs. The receptor set was obtained from a man between 18 and 29 years old in good health. Some clones in this sample may be carry-over from other donors' samples. Both conserved end residues are part of each CDR3. The order of the fields is CDR3 length, D gene, J gene, V gene, clone size, CDR3 protein. A D gene is named only where the DNA matches it firmly. Size values are once, few and many counts, or a class for expanded clones, and some rows have none.

15 NA TRBJ2-3 TRBV28 NA CASSGWGTSTDTQYF
13 NA TRBJ2-1 TRBV7-6 once CASSPEVYNEQFF
16 TRBD1 TRBJ2-3 TRBV9 NA CASSLGTGVYTDTQYF
16 NA TRBJ2-2 TRBV4-1 NA CASSQDPAVARRELFF
15 TRBD2 TRBJ2-3 TRBV5-1 NA CASSFGSGSADTQYF
15 TRBD2 TRBJ2-7 TRBV5-1 NA CASSQLAGTYYEQYF
16 NA TRBJ1-2 TRBV19 NA CASSMDRTGGNYGYTF
15 NA TRBJ2-3 TRBV7-9 NA CASSSTGASTDTQYF
14 TRBD2 TRBJ2-7 TRBV11-3 NA CASSLDPAGGEQYF
13 TRBD2 TRBJ2-7 TRBV6-1 few CASSGGLAYEQYF
16 NA TRBJ1-4 TRBV18 NA CASSPDYRGSNEKLFF
18 TRBD2 TRBJ2-1 TRBV7-6 NA CASSFGTSGSRSYNEQFF
15 TRBD1 TRBJ2-3 TRBV5-1 NA CASSLTGVLGDTQYF
14 NA TRBJ2-3 TRBV9 once CASSWASGTDTQYF
14 NA TRBJ2-1 TRBV18 once CASSPNREGAEQFF
18 TRBD2 TRBJ2-5 TRBV4-1 NA CASSQDLLSSGRSETQYF
14 NA TRBJ2-1 TRBV27 NA CASSLDRYNNEQFF